This TCR beta chain was observed in a study of cytomegalovirus exposure and HLA in healthy donors. In the study overall: Unique TCRs numbering about 85 million, obtained from HLA-typed donors, made up an early data release.

Study-wide results and limits: A later analysis showed that HLA-associated TCR beta chains had undergone more clonal expansion than equally common others. According to the study, around 160 TCR beta chains were cytomegalovirus-associated.

Regarding this clone: The antigen is undetermined.

With 1 base removed from V and 6 bases from J, the gap between germline ends came to 7 bases. This CDR3 spans 12 amino acids. Germline V lookup: CDR1 SEHNR, CDR2 FQNEAQ (reference sequence). Primers included in the PCR were 60 Vbeta and 13 Jbeta primers. Clones were read by immunoSEQ multiplex PCR, and TCRdb kept only the in-frame ones, dropping some. This sample's clone table lists 96,000 or so clones. The sequence came from a woman in her thirties in good health and CMV-seronegative. The source material was PBMCs. The gene calls are TRBV7-9 and TRBJ2-7; D is unclear. CDR3 nucleotide sequence: TGTGCCAGCAGCTTAGGGTCAGGCGAGCAGTACTTC. The encoded protein is CASSLGSGEQYF.